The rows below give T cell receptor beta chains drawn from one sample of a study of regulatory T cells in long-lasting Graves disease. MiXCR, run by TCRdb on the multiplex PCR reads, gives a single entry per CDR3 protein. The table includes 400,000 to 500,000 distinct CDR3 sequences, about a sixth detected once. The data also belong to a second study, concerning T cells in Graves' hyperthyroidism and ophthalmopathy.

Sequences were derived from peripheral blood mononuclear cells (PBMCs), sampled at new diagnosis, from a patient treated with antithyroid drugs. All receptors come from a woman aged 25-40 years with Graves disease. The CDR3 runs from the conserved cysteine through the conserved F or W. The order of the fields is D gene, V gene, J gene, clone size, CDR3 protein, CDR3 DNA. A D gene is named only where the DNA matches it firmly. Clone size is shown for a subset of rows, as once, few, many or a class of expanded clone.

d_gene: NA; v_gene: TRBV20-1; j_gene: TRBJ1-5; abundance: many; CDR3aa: CSARGRSNQPQHF; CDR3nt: TGCAGTGCTCGGGGGCGGAGCAATCAGCCCCAGCATTTT
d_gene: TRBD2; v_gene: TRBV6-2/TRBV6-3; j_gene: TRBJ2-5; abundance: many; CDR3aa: CASSYSGTSGQETQYF; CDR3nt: TGTGCCAGCAGTTACTCGGGGACTAGCGGCCAAGAGACCCAGTACTTC
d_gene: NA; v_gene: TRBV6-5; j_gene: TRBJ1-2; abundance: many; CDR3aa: CASSYSRVGPNYGYTF; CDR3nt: TGTGCCAGCAGTTACTCTCGTGTGGGCCCTAACTATGGCTACACCTTC
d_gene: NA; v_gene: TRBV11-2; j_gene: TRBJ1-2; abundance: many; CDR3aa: CASSLDRGTSYGYTF; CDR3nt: TGTGCCAGCAGCTTAGATCGGGGGACCTCCTATGGCTACACCTTC
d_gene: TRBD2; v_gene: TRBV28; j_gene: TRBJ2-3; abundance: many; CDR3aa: CASSLTASGSVTDTQYF; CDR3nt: TGTGCCAGCAGTCTGACGGCTAGCGGGAGTGTCACAGATACGCAGTATTTT
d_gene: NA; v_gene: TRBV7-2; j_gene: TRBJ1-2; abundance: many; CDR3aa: CASSPMVNYGYTF; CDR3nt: TGTGCCAGCAGCCCCATGGTTAACTATGGCTACACCTTC
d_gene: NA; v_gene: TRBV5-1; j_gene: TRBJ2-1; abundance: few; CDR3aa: CASSLGEGGAYNEQFF; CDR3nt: TGCGCCAGCAGCTTGGGCGAAGGGGGGGCCTACAATGAGCAGTTCTTC
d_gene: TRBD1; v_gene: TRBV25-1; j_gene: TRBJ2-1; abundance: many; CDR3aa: CASSAQGAGEQFF; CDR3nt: TGTGCCAGCAGTGCACAGGGGGCGGGGGAGCAGTTCTTC
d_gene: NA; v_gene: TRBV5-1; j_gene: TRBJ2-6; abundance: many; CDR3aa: CASRAGRDYSGANVLTF; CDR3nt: TGCGCCAGCAGGGCGGGACGGGATTACTCTGGGGCCAACGTCCTGACTTTC
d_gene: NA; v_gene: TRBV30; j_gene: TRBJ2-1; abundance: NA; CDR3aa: CASSIAAADGQFF; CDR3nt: TGTGCCAGTAGTATAGCTGCGGCGGATGGGCAGTTCTTC
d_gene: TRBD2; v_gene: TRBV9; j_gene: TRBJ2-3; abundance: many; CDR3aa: CASSQLAGSTDTQYF; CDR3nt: TGTGCCAGCAGCCAGCTAGCGGGTAGCACAGATACGCAGTATTTT
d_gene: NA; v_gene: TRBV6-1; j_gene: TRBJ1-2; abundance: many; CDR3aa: CASTLRGESYGYTF; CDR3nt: TGTGCCAGCACGTTAAGGGGCGAGAGCTATGGCTACACCTTC
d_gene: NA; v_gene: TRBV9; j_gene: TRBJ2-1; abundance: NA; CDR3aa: CASSVAHGHDNEQFF; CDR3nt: TGTGCCAGCAGCGTAGCCCACGGCCACGACAATGAGCAGTTCTTC
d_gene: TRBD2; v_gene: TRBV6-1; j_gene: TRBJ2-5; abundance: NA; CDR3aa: CASTSWRERQETQYF; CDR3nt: TGTGCCAGCACCTCTTGGCGGGAGAGGCAAGAGACCCAGTACTTC
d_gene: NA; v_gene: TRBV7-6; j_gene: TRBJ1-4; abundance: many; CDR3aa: CASSRPDEKLFF; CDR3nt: TGTGCCAGCAGCCGCCCCGATGAAAAACTGTTTTTT
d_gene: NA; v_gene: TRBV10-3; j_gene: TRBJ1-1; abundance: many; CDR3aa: CAISGGQNTEAFF; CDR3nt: TGTGCCATCAGTGGAGGACAGAACACTGAAGCTTTCTTT
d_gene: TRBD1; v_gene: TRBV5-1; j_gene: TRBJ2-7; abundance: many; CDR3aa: CASSRGTGETYEQYF; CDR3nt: TGCGCCAGCAGCCGTGGGACAGGGGAAACTTACGAGCAGTACTTC
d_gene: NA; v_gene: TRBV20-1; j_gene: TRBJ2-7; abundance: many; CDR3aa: CSAAGSRRHEQYF; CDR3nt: TGCAGTGCGGCGGGGAGCCGGCGCCACGAGCAGTACTTC
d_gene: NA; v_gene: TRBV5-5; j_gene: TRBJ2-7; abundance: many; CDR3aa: CASSPGLPYEQYF; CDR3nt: TGTGCCAGCAGTCCAGGACTTCCGTACGAGCAGTACTTC
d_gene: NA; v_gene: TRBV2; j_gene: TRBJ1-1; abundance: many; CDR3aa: CASSDPGATGTEAFF; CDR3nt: TGTGCCAGCAGTGACCCAGGGGCAACGGGCACTGAAGCTTTCTTT
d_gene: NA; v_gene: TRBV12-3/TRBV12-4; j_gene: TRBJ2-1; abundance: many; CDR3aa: CASRGPVVDEQFF; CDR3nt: TGTGCCAGTAGGGGCCCAGTCGTCGATGAGCAGTTCTTC
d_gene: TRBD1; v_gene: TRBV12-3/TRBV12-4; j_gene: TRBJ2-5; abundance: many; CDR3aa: CASSPTGKQTQYF; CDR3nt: TGTGCCAGCAGCCCGACAGGGAAACAGACCCAGTACTTC
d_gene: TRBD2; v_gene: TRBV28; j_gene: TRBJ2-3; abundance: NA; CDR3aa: CASNGRLAGGGNTDTQYF; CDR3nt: TGTGCCAGCAATGGGAGACTAGCGGGAGGGGGAAACACAGATACGCAGTATTTT
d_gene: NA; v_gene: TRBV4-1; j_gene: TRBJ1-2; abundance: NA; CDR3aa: CASSPRDDYGYTF; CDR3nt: TGCGCCAGCAGCCCGCGGGACGACTATGGCTACACCTTC
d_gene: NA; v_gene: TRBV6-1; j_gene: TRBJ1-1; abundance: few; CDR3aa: CASSDRDETVEAFF; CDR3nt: TGTGCCAGCAGTGACCGAGACGAGACTGTAGAAGCTTTCTTT
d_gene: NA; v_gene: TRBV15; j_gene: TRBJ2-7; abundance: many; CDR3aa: CATSRDRGQTYEQYF; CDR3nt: TGTGCCACCAGCAGAGATAGAGGGCAGACCTACGAGCAGTACTTC
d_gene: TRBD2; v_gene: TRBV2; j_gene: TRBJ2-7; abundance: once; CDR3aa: CASRWEGEQYF; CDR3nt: TGTGCCAGCAGATGGGAGGGGGAGCAGTACTTC
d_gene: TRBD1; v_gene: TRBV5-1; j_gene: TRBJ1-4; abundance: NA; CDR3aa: CASVPRVTGAFATNEKLFF; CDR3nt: TGCGCCAGCGTCCCCAGAGTCACAGGGGCCTTCGCAACTAATGAAAAACTGTTTTTT
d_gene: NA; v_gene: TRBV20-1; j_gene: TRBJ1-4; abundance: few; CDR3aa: CSAKSPTLNEKLFF; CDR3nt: TGCAGTGCTAAGTCCCCCACCCTGAATGAAAAACTGTTTTTT
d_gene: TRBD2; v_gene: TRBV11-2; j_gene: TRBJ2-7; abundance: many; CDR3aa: CASSFGTSGVYEQYF; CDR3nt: TGTGCCAGCAGCTTTGGGACTAGCGGGGTTTACGAGCAGTACTTC
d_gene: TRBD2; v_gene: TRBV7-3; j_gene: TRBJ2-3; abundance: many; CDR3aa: CASSLNPVTSGSRGGFTDTQYF; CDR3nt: TGTGCCAGCAGCTTAAACCCCGTGACTAGCGGGAGTCGTGGGGGATTCACAGATACGCAGTATTTT
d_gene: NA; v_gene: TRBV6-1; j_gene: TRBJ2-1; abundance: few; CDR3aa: CASSGRLERYEQFF; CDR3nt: TGTGCCAGCAGTGGAAGACTAGAACGCTATGAGCAGTTCTTC
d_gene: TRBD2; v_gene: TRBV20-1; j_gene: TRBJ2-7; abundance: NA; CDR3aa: CSATLSGNLGEQYF; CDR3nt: TGCAGTGCTACACTTAGCGGGAACCTGGGCGAGCAGTACTTC
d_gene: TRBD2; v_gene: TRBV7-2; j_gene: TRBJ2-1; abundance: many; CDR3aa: CASSLAGGPWEQFF; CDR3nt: TGTGCCAGCAGCCTAGCGGGAGGGCCATGGGAGCAGTTCTTC
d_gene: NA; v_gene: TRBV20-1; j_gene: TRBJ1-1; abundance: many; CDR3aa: CSAIPNTEAFF; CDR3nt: TGCAGCGCCATCCCCAACACTGAAGCTTTCTTT
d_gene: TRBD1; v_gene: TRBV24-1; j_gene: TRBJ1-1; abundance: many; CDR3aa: CATGGEGAEAFF; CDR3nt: TGTGCCACAGGGGGCGAAGGAGCTGAAGCTTTCTTT
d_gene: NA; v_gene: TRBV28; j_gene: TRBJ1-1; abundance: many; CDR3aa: CASILEQAGAEAFF; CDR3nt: TGTGCCAGCATCTTAGAACAGGCCGGGGCTGAAGCTTTCTTT
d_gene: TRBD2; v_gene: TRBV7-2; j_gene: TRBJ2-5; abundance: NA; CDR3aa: CASSSKLAPRETQYF; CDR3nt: TGTGCCAGCAGCTCGAAACTAGCGCCCCGAGAGACCCAGTACTTC
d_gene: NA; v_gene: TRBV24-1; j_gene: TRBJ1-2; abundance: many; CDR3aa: CATSDLFGGYTF; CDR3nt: TGTGCCACCAGTGATTTGTTTGGGGGCTACACCTTC
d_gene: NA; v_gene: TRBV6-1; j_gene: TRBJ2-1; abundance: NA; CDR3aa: CASSEGEFYNEQFF; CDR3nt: TGTGCCAGCAGTGAAGGGGAATTCTACAATGAGCAGTTCTTC